This T cell receptor (beta chain) comes out of a study of T cell changes during pregnancy in multiple sclerosis. The table came from immunoSEQ multiplex PCR; TCRdb's copy has only in-frame clones and leaves some out. Of under 45,000 clones listed, roughly 92% are singletons. V was clipped by 6 bases and J by 7 bases; unmatched bases: 11. There are 13 residues in the CDR3. Germline CDR1 and CDR2: SQVTM and ANQGSEA. The source material was CD4+ T cells from peripheral blood mononuclear cells, sampled in the first trimester of pregnancy. This rearrangement joins TRBV29-1 to TRBJ2-7; 8 nucleotides line up with TRBD2. The TCR comes from a female donor with multiple sclerosis, enrolled in a pregnancy study. The chain's CDR3 is CSVSPSGSMEQYF. As DNA, the CDR3 is TGCAGCGTCTCGCCCAGCGGGAGTATGGAGCAGTACTTC.